This is a list of T cell receptor beta chains from one sample in a study of OX40 agonist ivuxolimab in advanced cancers. This table comes from immunoSEQ multiplex PCR, and its TCRdb copy is limited to in-frame clones, with some not included. The repertoire holds some 44,000 clones, with 80% as singletons. The sample consisted of CD4+ or CD8+ T cells sorted from blood, taken in a trial of the OX40 agonist ivuxolimab. The source is an adult with an advanced solid tumor such as melanoma, head and neck, liver or kidney cancer. Both conserved end residues are part of each CDR3. D genes are given only for firm matches. Some rows have no size entry. The others give once, few or many, or a class for an expanded clone.

v_gene	d_gene	abundance	j_gene	CDR3aa	CDR3nt
TRBV29-1	TRBD2	.	TRBJ2-1	CSVGPGTSGYNEQFF	TGCAGCGTTGGTCCCGGGACTAGCGGATACAATGAGCAGTTCTTC
TRBV28	.	.	TRBJ2-7	CASSSPTRQPSSYEQYF	TGTGCCAGCAGTTCCCCGACCAGACAGCCTAGCTCCTACGAGCAGTACTTC
TRBV18	.	.	TRBJ2-5	CASSPASTETQYF	TGTGCCAGCTCACCTGCTAGTACGGAGACCCAGTACTTC
TRBV7-3	TRBD2	.	TRBJ2-1	CASSSLAGSSYNEQFF	TGTGCCAGCAGCTCTTTAGCGGGAAGCTCCTACAATGAGCAGTTCTTC
TRBV19	TRBD1	once	TRBJ1-2	CATQGQGMNYGYTF	TGTGCCACTCAAGGACAGGGCATGAACTATGGCTACACCTTC
TRBV6-5	.	.	TRBJ1-2	CASSPRQAHYGYTF	TGTGCCAGCAGCCCTAGACAGGCCCACTATGGCTACACCTTC
TRBV5-5	TRBD1	once	TRBJ1-2	CASSLAGTGVNYGYTF	TGTGCCAGCAGCTTGGCCGGGACAGGGGTGAACTATGGCTACACCTTC
TRBV5-1	TRBD1	.	TRBJ1-1	CASSPRTGELIEAFF	TGCGCCAGCAGCCCTAGGACAGGGGAGCTTATTGAAGCTTTCTTT
TRBV5-1	TRBD2	.	TRBJ2-7	CASRNLGGSTNEQYF	TGCGCCAGCAGGAACCTGGGCGGGAGTACCAACGAGCAGTACTTC
TRBV15	.	.	TRBJ1-5	CATSRDPIGGQPQHF	TGTGCCACCAGCAGAGATCCGATCGGGGGGCAGCCCCAGCATTTT
TRBV28	.	.	TRBJ2-4	CASSKVQTIAKNIQYF	TGTGCCAGCAGCAAGGTGCAGACGATAGCCAAAAACATTCAGTACTTC
TRBV19	.	.	TRBJ1-1	CASSISSFATEAFF	TGTGCCAGTAGTATATCAAGTTTTGCCACTGAAGCTTTCTTT
TRBV27	TRBD2	.	TRBJ2-1	CASTAAGQREGPEQFF	TGTGCCAGCACCGCCGCGGGGCAGCGGGAGGGCCCTGAGCAGTTCTTC
TRBV19	.	few	TRBJ2-7	CASSTPTSYEQYF	TGTGCCAGTAGTACCCCGACTAGCTACGAGCAGTACTTC
TRBV5-5	TRBD1	few	TRBJ2-7	CASSQRDQGASYEQYF	TGTGCCAGCAGCCAAAGGGATCAGGGGGCAAGCTACGAGCAGTACTTC
TRBV9	TRBD1	.	TRBJ2-7	CASAGQGAYEQYF	TGTGCCAGCGCCGGACAGGGCGCCTACGAGCAGTACTTC
TRBV4-3	.	.	TRBJ1-5	CASSLARDQPQHF	TGCGCCAGCAGCCTGGCCAGGGATCAGCCCCAGCATTTT
TRBV15	.	.	TRBJ1-2	CATSRDSSKSFGRYGYTF	TGTGCCACCAGCAGAGACTCATCCAAGTCCTTCGGAAGATATGGCTACACCTTC
TRBV11-3	TRBD2	once	TRBJ2-1	CASSSIAGDYNEQFF	TGTGCCAGCAGCTCTATAGCGGGAGACTACAATGAGCAGTTCTTC
TRBV5-4	TRBD1	once	TRBJ1-2	CASSFPGQGSYGYTF	TGTGCCAGCAGCTTCCCAGGACAGGGCTCTTATGGCTACACCTTC
TRBV19	TRBD1	.	TRBJ1-2	CASSYGTGGLANYGYTF	TGTGCCAGTAGTTACGGGACAGGGGGCCTGGCTAACTATGGCTACACCTTC
TRBV6-4	TRBD1	.	TRBJ1-2	CASSDYPDRGRGYTF	TGTGCCAGCAGTGACTACCCCGACAGGGGCCGTGGCTACACCTTC
TRBV7-7	.	.	TRBJ2-5	CASSLGLGQETQYF	TGTGCTAGCAGCTTAGGCCTCGGTCAAGAGACCCAGTACTTC
TRBV2	.	.	TRBJ2-5	CASSFQETQYF	TGTGCCAGCAGTTTCCAGGAGACCCAGTACTTC
TRBV11-1	.	.	TRBJ1-2	CASSTPGGYGYTF	TGTGCCAGCAGCACCCCGGGGGGGTATGGCTACACCTTC
TRBV9	.	once	TRBJ2-3	CASSPAGTPRVSDTQYF	TGTGCCAGCAGCCCGGCCGGGACTCCCAGGGTGTCCGATACGCAGTATTTT
TRBV5-4	TRBD2	.	TRBJ2-1	CASSSKAGGSSYNEQFF	TGTGCCAGCAGCTCCAAAGCGGGAGGGTCGTCCTACAATGAGCAGTTCTTC
TRBV5-5	TRBD2	once	TRBJ2-7	CASSLVSGRWSYEQYF	TGTGCCAGCAGCTTGGTGAGCGGGAGGTGGTCCTACGAGCAGTACTTC
TRBV23-1	.	.	TRBJ1-4	CASRLRVRDEKLFF	TGCGCCAGCAGGCTCAGGGTAAGGGATGAAAAACTGTTTTTT
TRBV21-1	.	.	TRBJ2-3	CASSNHLAPRITSTDTQYF	TGTGCCAGCAGCAACCATCTAGCACCAAGAATTACTAGCACAGATACGCAGTATTTT
TRBV5-1	TRBD1	.	TRBJ2-5	CASSPDRVGQETQYF	TGCGCCAGCAGTCCGGACAGGGTAGGGCAAGAGACCCAGTACTTC
TRBV7-9	TRBD2	.	TRBJ2-1	CASNPGLAGLNEQFF	TGTGCCAGCAACCCGGGACTAGCGGGACTCAATGAGCAGTTCTTC
TRBV10-3	.	.	TRBJ1-2	CAISEVVGAFGYTF	TGTGCCATCAGTGAGGTCGTAGGAGCTTTCGGCTACACCTTC
TRBV6-6	TRBD1	.	TRBJ1-5	CASSSPGQGNQPQHF	TGTGCCAGCAGTTCGCCCGGACAGGGCAATCAGCCCCAGCATTTT
TRBV7-9	.	.	TRBJ1-2	CASSSNEGYYGYTF	TGTGCCAGCAGCTCGAATGAGGGATACTATGGCTACACCTTC
TRBV11-3	.	.	TRBJ2-3	CASSSDRDHTDTQYF	TGTGCCAGCAGCTCCGACCGGGACCACACAGATACGCAGTATTTT
TRBV2	.	.	TRBJ2-3	CASKALTDTQYF	TGTGCCAGCAAAGCGCTCACAGATACGCAGTATTTT
TRBV5-1	TRBD2	.	TRBJ2-1	CASSLTVLAARNEQFF	TGCGCCAGCAGCTTGACCGTACTAGCGGCCCGAAATGAGCAGTTCTTC
TRBV11-2	.	once	TRBJ2-1	CASSLAGSRYNEQFF	TGTGCCAGCAGCTTAGCGGGGAGTCGGTACAATGAGCAGTTCTTC
TRBV16	.	once	TRBJ2-1	CASSQLRQDRNEQFF	TGTGCCAGCAGCCAATTACGGCAGGACCGCAATGAGCAGTTCTTC
TRBV14	TRBD2	few	TRBJ2-2	CASSTGLAGVRELFF	TGTGCCAGCAGCACGGGACTAGCGGGAGTGAGGGAGCTGTTTTTT